Listed here are 28 T cell receptor delta chains from one sample, sequenced in a study of γδ T cells in repeated Plasmodium falciparum infection (dated by TCRdb to the early 2020s). The library was built by means of multiplex PCR. The sequencer was an Illumina MiSeq. Clones were re-identified by TCRdb from the public reads with CATT, and rows with the same DNA were merged. The sample records approximately 60,000 delta-chain clones, approximately 1.5% of which are singletons. The ten largest clones represent 15% of the sample. Vgamma9/Vdelta2+ and Vdelta2-negative gammadelta T cell populations were flow-sorted from peripheral blood mononuclear cells for bulk TCR repertoire analysis. The sequenced sample was gamma-delta T cells from blood. All receptors come from a pool of human donors (malaria-infected and uninfected, not separated).

This clone was found a few times. It differs at one base from a far larger clone, so likely a read error. Distinct nucleotide sequences in the sample also encode this CDR3. The V and J genes are TRDV2 and TRDJ1; 12 nucleotides align to TRDD3. Per germline, CDR1 GEAIGNYY and CDR2 EKD. J lost 0 bases, V lost 0 bases, and 19 bases had no gene match. This CDR3 has 22 amino acids. This CDR3 is CACDTPDSGPLGDTPDTDKLIF. The CDR3 DNA follows: TGTGCCTGTGACACCCCCGATTCGGGCCCACTGGGGGATACTCCGGACACCGATAAACTCATCTTT.

This clone was seen only a few times. TCRdb records a much larger clone's protein for this DNA, with a difference at residue 14 that likely arises from a read error; the protein given is the translation of the DNA. The rearrangement links TRDV1 to TRDJ1; D is possibly TRDD3 (6 bases). The J gene is absent in TCRdb and was assigned here via DNA matching to germline. Trimming stripped 5 bases from V and 2 bases from J, with 36 bases between. The CDR3 totals 22 residues. The germline CDR1 and CDR2 sequences are TSWWSYY and QGS. CDR3 in amino acids: CALGNSTSPPAGGTRRTDKLIF. CDR3 bases: TGTGCTCTTGGGAACTCCACTTCCCCGCCCGCCGGGGGGACAAGGAGGACCGATAAACTCATCTTT.

Details on this clone: TCRdb's protein for this DNA is that of a much larger clone and differs from the translation at residue 20, likely a read error; the protein shown is the DNA translation. The chain combines TRDV1 with TRDJ1, with D possibly TRDD2 on 6 matching bases. No J gene is reported in TCRdb; it was inferred here by comparing the DNA with germline. The germline CDR1 and CDR2 sequences are TSWWSYY and QGS. This CDR3 has 25 amino acids. The V end lost 1 base, the J end lost 3 bases, and 42 bases lay between the germline ends. CDR3 sequence: CALGERGPTHNPVRRDLKYADKLIF. CDR3 sequence (DNA): TGTGCTCTTGGGGAACGGGGTCCTACCCACAACCCTGTCAGGCGGGATTTGAAGTACGCCGATAAACTCATCTTT.

Many counts were recorded for this clone. This sequence may be a read error, since a much larger clone differs from it by one base. The chain has TRDV1 and TRDJ1, with TRDD3 identical over 9 bases. This CDR3 comprises 19 residues. V lost 4 bases, J lost 0 bases, and 15 bases stayed unmatched. Germline-derived CDR1 and CDR2 are TSWWSYY and QGS. The CDR3 loop reads CALGGATTGGPFYTDKLIF. CDR3 DNA: TGTGCTCTTGGGGGGGCTACGACTGGGGGACCATTCTACACCGATAAACTCATCTTT.

This clone was seen more than once but under ten times. For this DNA, TCRdb reports the protein of a much larger clone, which diverges at residue 15, most likely from a read error; the protein presented here is translated directly from the DNA. The CDR3 here is CALGELPLRLPLETHTDKLIF. Written as DNA, the CDR3 is TGTGCTCTTGGGGAACTCCCCTTGCGCCTTCCCTTGGAGACGCACACCGATAAACTCATCTTT. The chain couples TRDV1 to TRDJ1; D might be TRDD2 (6 bases). Matching the DNA to germline supplied the J gene, which TCRdb does not give. Trimming took 0 bases from V and 0 from J, leaving 26 bases between them. The germline gives CDR1 TSWWSYY, CDR2 QGS. The CDR3 is 21 residues long.

This clone was recorded many times. TCRdb's protein, taken from a much larger clone, differs from this DNA's translation at residue 14, likely owing to a read error; the protein displayed comes from the DNA. This chain's CDR3 is CALGELGLHLLGIPYTDKLIF. The CDR3 coding sequence is TGTGCTCTTGGGGAACTAGGCCTTCACCTACTGGGGATCCCGTACACCGATAAACTCATCTTT. This chain uses TRDV1 with TRDJ1; 7 bases map to TRDD3. This CDR3 is built from 21 residues. The V gene end was trimmed by 0 bases and the J gene end by 0 bases; junction bases not matched to a gene: 19. The germline CDR1 and CDR2 sequences are TSWWSYY and QGS.

This clone has more than one count but fewer than ten. The translation of this DNA and the TCRdb protein of a much larger clone differ at residue 3, probably owing to a read error; the protein shown here is translated from the DNA. V gene TRDV1 combines with J gene TRDJ1, with D perhaps TRDD3 (5 bases). The J gene comes from matching the DNA to germline here; TCRdb lacks it. The CDR3 loop spans 19 amino acids. The germline V gene encodes CDR1 TSWWSYY and CDR2 QGS. In nucleotides, the CDR3 is TGTGCTTTTGGGGAACTAAAGGTGACTACTGTTCGGTACACCGATAAACTCATCTTT. Translation: CAFGELKVTTVRYTDKLIF.

Worth noting for this clone: TCRdb attributes to this sequence the protein of a much larger clone, which differs from the DNA translation at residue 4; a read error is likely, and the protein displayed is translated from the DNA. This rearrangement joins TRDV1 to TRDJ1, with D unclear. Since TCRdb gives no J gene, matching the DNA to germline was used here to assign it. This CDR3 is built from 10 residues. The germline gives CDR1 TSWWSYY, CDR2 QGS. Trimming removed 7 bases from V and 8 bases from J, with 8 bases in between. For the CDR3, the DNA is TGTGCTCTTGAGGTAAGGAAACTCATCTTT. This codes for CALEVRKLIF.

This clone was recorded at least ten times. A read error likely explains why the TCRdb protein, taken from a much larger clone, differs from this DNA's translation at residue 5; the protein shown is translated from the DNA. The chain employs TRAV36/DV7 and TRDJ1; 12 bases line up with TRDD3. As TCRdb names no J gene, one was assigned here on the basis of a DNA match to germline. The CDR3 covers 21 residues. V was clipped by 3 bases and J by 0 bases; unmatched bases: 21. Germline V gives CDR1 VTNFRS, CDR2 LTSSGIE (reference sequence). CDR3 coding DNA: TGTGCTGTGGTCCCCATCCTGCCCTTCTGGGGGATACGCTCGGACACCGATAAACTCATCTTT. This gives the protein CAVVPILPFWGIRSDTDKLIF.

This clone was observed at least ten times. TCRdb lists the protein of a much larger clone for this DNA, which differs at residue 12, so this is likely a read error; the protein given here is translated from the DNA itself. V usage is TRDV1 and J usage is TRDJ1, with D possibly being TRDD3 (5 bases). The germline V gene has CDR1 TSWWSYY and CDR2 QGS. The CDR3 has 14 residues. The CDR3 DNA sequence: TGTGCTCTTGGGGAAGAGGATAGGTCCGATAAACCCATCTTT. It is translated as CALGEEDRSDKPIF.

This clone was counted a few times. A far larger clone lies a single base away; this is likely a read error. Distinct nucleotide sequences in the sample also encode this CDR3. The gene calls are TRDV1 and TRDJ2; the match to TRDD3 covers 13 bases. TCRdb carries no J gene annotation; the J gene was assigned here by matching the DNA with germline. V shed 5 bases and J 6 bases; nucleotides not matched to a gene: 30. This CDR3 is 24 amino acids long. Germline V gene data show CDR1 as TSWWSYY and CDR2 as QGS. In DNA form, the CDR3 reads TGTGCTCTTGGGAAGCCCCATTCCTACTGGGGTACTGGGGGATACGGAAATAAGGCAGCACAACTCTTCTTT. It encodes CALGKPHSYWGTGGYGNKAAQLFF.

The sample holds a few counts of this clone. TCRdb records a much larger clone's protein for this DNA, with a difference at residue 4 that likely arises from a read error; the protein given is the translation of the DNA. J is TRDJ1 and V is TRDV2, with D perhaps matching TRDD2 or TRDD3 (6 bases each). This CDR3 has 19 amino acids. V lost 5 bases to trimming and J lost 0 bases, with 27 bases between them. Germline CDR1 reads GEAIGNYY; CDR2 reads EKD. CDR3 DNA: TGTGCCTGTGTCACGGGATCCTACACTGGGCTACTTTACACCGATAAACTCATCTTT. As protein: CACVTGSYTGLLYTDKLIF.

About this clone: TCRdb shows a much larger clone's protein in place of this DNA's translation, and the two differ at residue 12, likely through a read error; the protein shown is translated from the DNA. The chain has TRDV3 and TRDJ1; TRDD3 matches 9 bases. Because TCRdb records no J gene, it was assigned here through a match of the DNA to germline. CDR1 and CDR2 (germline): TVYSNPD, GDNSRS (reference sequence). V lost 5 bases and J lost 0; bases outside the gene matches: 40. The CDR3 runs 25 residues. The CDR3 DNA reads TGTGCCCTCAACCGGTGGAGTTTACTGGGGGACTATCCTCATGCGCAGACCTCGTACACCGATAAACTCATCTTT. This encodes CALNRWSLLGDYPHAQTSYTDKLIF.

Only a few counts were recorded for this clone. This likely reflects a read error, since a far larger clone is one base away. Distinct nucleotide sequences in the sample also encode this CDR3. The chain is built from TRDV1 and TRDJ1; 10 bases fit TRDD3. The J gene is not listed in TCRdb, so it was assigned here from a DNA match to germline. V was pared by 1 base and J by 2 bases, with 19 bases of the junction left unmatched. The CDR3 is 21 residues long. CDR1 is TSWWSYY and CDR2 is QGS in the germline V gene. DNA for the CDR3: TGTGCTCTTGGGGAACCATCCTCTTTCTTTCACTGGGGGATTCCTACCGATAAACTCATCTTT. Its protein product is CALGEPSSFFHWGIPTDKLIF.

Only a few counts were recorded for this clone. This sequence is one base from a far larger clone and is likely a read error. The sample contains more than one DNA sequence encoding this CDR3. J is TRDJ1 and V is TRDV1; TRDD3 matches at 10 bases. V was pared by 4 bases and J by 0 bases, with 26 bases of the junction left unmatched. Germline assignment: CDR1 TSWWSYY and CDR2 QGS. CDR3 length: 23 amino acids. The chain's CDR3 is CALGATGGFPVWGITLYTDKLIF. CDR3 DNA: TGTGCTCTTGGGGCCACCGGGGGATTTCCGGTCTGGGGGATAACCTTATACACCGATAAACTCATCTTT.

With respect to this clone: A far larger clone is one nucleotide away, so this likely arose from a read error. The same CDR3 can be traced to other DNA sequences in this sample. CDR3 nucleotide sequence: TGTGCTCTTGGGGACGTCGTCCTACACCCACTGGGGGATACCAGCTTGACAGCACAACTCTTCTTT. Encoded protein: CALGDVVLHPLGDTSLTAQLFF. The chain has TRDV1 and TRDJ2, with 12 bases lining up with TRDD3. CDR1 and CDR2 (germline): TSWWSYY, QGS. The CDR3 loop spans 22 amino acids. J lost 2 bases, V lost 3 bases, and 19 bases had no gene match.

This clone was observed at least ten times. The protein TCRdb gives is from a much larger clone and does not agree with this DNA's translation at residue 11, likely a read error; the protein shown here comes from the DNA. The chain uses TRDV1 and TRDJ1; D is unresolved. The CDR3 has 16 amino acids. CDR1 and CDR2 (germline): TSWWSYY, QGS. V was cut by 2 bases and J by 3 bases, with 16 bases left in between. CDR3 DNA sequence: TGTGCTCTTGGGGAAACAAGGGCCGCGTACCCCGATAAACTCATCTTT. Translating gives CALGETRAAYPDKLIF.

The table lists this clone with a few counts. A much larger clonotype is one base distant, so this may be a read error. The chain is built from TRDV1 and TRDJ1; a weak D match, TRDD2 (5 bases). TCRdb carries no J gene annotation; the J gene was assigned here by matching the DNA with germline. V was trimmed by 0 bases and J by 0 bases, leaving 14 bases between them. The CDR3 is made up of 17 amino acids. Germline CDR1 is TSWWSYY and CDR2 is QGS. The CDR3 coding sequence is TGTGCTCTTGGGGAACTCACGAGCTTCCAGTACACCGATAAACTCATCTTT. The encoded protein is CALGELTSFQYTDKLIF.

By share, this clone ranks as medium-sized. The same CDR3 is also encoded by other DNA sequences in this sample. J is TRDJ1 and V is TRDV1; 8 bases match TRDD3. The CDR3 consists of 19 residues. Germline lookup yields CDR1 TSWWSYY and CDR2 QGS. The V and J ends lost 0 bases and 7 bases, in that order; junction bases with no gene match: 19. CDR3 DNA: TGTGCTCTTGGGGAACTAGTACCTACGGGGGATAAATTAATACGTAAACTCATCTTT. Protein: CALGELVPTGDKLIRKLIF.

This clone has ten or more counts. TCRdb's entry gives the protein of a much larger clone, which mismatches this DNA's translation at residue 9, likely from a read error; the protein reported here is translated from the DNA. The genes are TRDV2 and TRDJ3; D is unclear. The J gene, left out of TCRdb, was set here by checking the DNA against germline. Germline values: CDR1 GEAIGNYY, CDR2 EKD. The V end was cut by 1 base, the J end by 2 bases, with 11 bases between. The CDR3 consists of 17 residues. CDR3 coding DNA: TGTGCCTGTGACACTGTCCCCAGCCCCTGGGACACCCGACAGATGTTTTTC. Its translation is CACDTVPSPWDTRQMFF.

The table lists this clone with many counts. The protein that TCRdb holds for this DNA derives from a much larger clone and differs from the translated DNA at residue 13, which likely indicates a read error; the protein shown here is translated from the DNA. The chain couples TRDV1 to TRDJ1; D remains unclear. The V gene's germline CDR1 is TSWWSYY and CDR2 QGS. The CDR3 length is 16 residues. CDR3 coding DNA: TGTGCTCTTGGGATCGAACAGCCCGCATACACCGATAACCTCATCTTT. Translating it yields CALGIEQPAYTDNLIF.

Concerning this clone itself: Translating this DNA gives a protein that differs at residue 7 from the TCRdb one, which belongs to a much larger clone; a read error is likely, and the protein shown is this translation. The chain couples TRDV1 to TRDJ1; 7 nucleotides align to TRDD3. Assignment of the J gene here rests on matching the DNA to germline, because TCRdb gives none. In germline, CDR1 is TSWWSYY, CDR2 QGS. V trimming: 0 bases; J trimming: 2 bases; junction bases outside the gene matches: 6. The CDR3 sequence is 16 residues long. The CDR3 region is CALGELKDTGTDKLIF. CDR3 nucleotide sequence: TGTGCTCTTGGGGAACTGAAGGATACGGGTACCGATAAACTCATCTTT.

This clone has only a few counts. The CDR3, as DNA: TGTGCCTGTGACACATCTACTGGGGGATTATACTCCTGGGACACCCGACAGATGATTTTC. Translating gives CACDTSTGGLYSWDTRQMIF. There is no J gene call, but TRDV2 is given as the V gene; TRDD3 is the table's D call, not checked against the DNA. This CDR3 region has 20 residues. CDR1 GEAIGNYY and CDR2 EKD come from the germline V gene.

This clone has just a few counts. The TCRdb record carries a much larger clone's protein, which differs from this DNA's translation at residue 18; a read error is the likely cause, and the protein listed here is the DNA translation. This chain uses TRDV1 with TRDJ1, with TRDD3 as a possible D gene (6 bases). Per the germline V gene, CDR1 is TSWWSYY and CDR2 is QGS. CDR3 length equals 22 residues. The V end was cut by 2 bases, the J end by 6 bases, with 37 bases between. The CDR3 protein is CALGERGSTFELWWGFVNKLIF. The CDR3 bases are TGTGCTCTTGGGGAAAGGGGATCTACCTTTGAGTTGTGGTGGGGGTTTGTCAATAAACTCATCTTT.

As for this clone: A far larger clone is one base from this, pointing to a likely read error. Within the sample, other DNA sequences also encode this same CDR3. The rearrangement uses TRDV1 and TRDJ1; TRDD3 matches 8 bases. CDR1 TSWWSYY and CDR2 QGS come from the germline V gene. The CDR3 is 23 amino acids. CDR3 DNA: TGTGCCCTTGGGGAACTGTTTCCATCCACACTTATAATTGGGGGATCTGGATCCGATAAACTCATCTTT. Translation: CALGELFPSTLIIGGSGSDKLIF.

In its sample, this clone was seen a few times. A read error is the likely source, as a far larger clone sits one nucleotide away. Other DNA sequences in this sample translate to the same CDR3. The genes are TRDV1 and TRDJ1; 9 nucleotides line up with TRDD3. The germline gives CDR1 TSWWSYY, CDR2 QGS. This CDR3 has 19 amino acids. In DNA form, the CDR3 reads TGTGCTCTTGGGGAATCGCCAATCGGGGGGGATACATCCACCGATAAGCTCATCTTT. As protein: CALGESPIGGDTSTDKLIF.

Regarding this clone: TCRdb assigns this DNA the protein of a much larger clone, which departs from its translation at residue 12; this likely reflects a read error, and the protein shown comes from translating the DNA. V is TRDV1 and J is TRDJ1; 11 bases line up with TRDD3. V lost 2 bases, J lost 1 base, and 12 bases stayed unmatched. Germline V CDR1 and CDR2: TSWWSYY, QGS. The CDR3 has 19 residues. CDR3 sequence reads: CALGELSQLGDMGTDKLIF. The CDR3 DNA follows: TGTGCTCTTGGGGAATTGTCCCAACTGGGGGATATGGGCACCGATAAACTCATCTTT.

This clone has only a few counts. TCRdb pairs this DNA with a much larger clone's protein that differs at residue 4, likely a read error; the protein shown was translated from the DNA. The CDR3 sequence is CALWELGSMVGHHSPWGWDKLIF. The CDR3 DNA is TGTGCTCTTTGGGAACTAGGCTCTATGGTTGGACACCACTCTCCCTGGGGATGGGATAAACTCATCTTT. The chain is built from TRDV1 and TRDJ1; D is possibly TRDD3 (6 bases). The CDR3 totals 23 residues. Germline CDR1 is TSWWSYY and CDR2 is QGS.